This is a list of T cell receptor beta chains from one sample in a study of shared clonotypes between healthy human individuals. Method: immunoSEQ multiplex PCR; TCRdb's copy keeps in-frame clones and lacks some. This table holds millions of clones, more than 85% found once. Sequencing used naive CD4+ T cells from PBMCs. These receptors were obtained from a man aged 18 to 35 in good health. Some clones in this sample may be carry-over from other donors' samples. CDR3s include the opening cysteine and the closing phenylalanine or tryptophan. The D gene is left open where the match is weak. For some rows the clone size is stated as once, few or many, or as a class when expanded; others skip it.

CDR3	DNA	size	D	J	V
CATPPQGAIETQYF	TGTGCCACTCCTCCGCAGGGGGCTATAGAGACCCAGTACTTC	-	TRBD1	TRBJ2-5	TRBV6-1
CASSSTGGSGNTIYF	TGTGCCAGCAGTTCTACAGGGGGGTCTGGAAACACCATATATTTT	-	TRBD1	TRBJ1-3	TRBV28
CASSSLLGRMSYEQYF	TGTGCCAGCAGCTCACTTTTGGGACGCATGTCCTACGAGCAGTACTTC	-	-	TRBJ2-7	TRBV7-9
CASSLAVGVPGTDTQYF	TGTGCCAGCAGTTTAGCGGTGGGAGTTCCAGGCACAGATACGCAGTATTTT	-	-	TRBJ2-3	TRBV28
CASSPQGGITEAFF	TGTGCCAGCAGTCCCCAGGGGGGGATCACTGAAGCTTTCTTT	-	TRBD1	TRBJ1-1	TRBV6-1
CASSLIREGEQFF	TGTGCCAGCAGCTTAATCCGGGAGGGCGAGCAGTTCTTC	-	TRBD2	TRBJ2-1	TRBV7-3
CASSLPGQLSFYLGNEQFF	TGTGCCAGCAGTCTCCCGGGACAGCTTTCCTTCTACTTGGGCAATGAGCAGTTCTTC	-	TRBD1	TRBJ2-1	TRBV11-2
CSARWSVAQHF	TGCAGTGCTAGGTGGTCGGTGGCCCAGCATTTT	once	-	TRBJ1-5	TRBV20-1
CASSVTDLSTEAFF	TGTGCCAGCAGCGTAACAGACTTGAGCACTGAAGCTTTCTTT	once	-	TRBJ1-1	TRBV9
CASSLQGALEKLFF	TGTGCCAGCAGTTTACAGGGGGCTCTTGAAAAACTGTTTTTT	-	TRBD1	TRBJ1-4	TRBV6-1
CASSASGQGYQPQHF	TGTGCCAGCAGCGCCTCGGGACAGGGTTATCAGCCCCAGCATTTT	-	TRBD1	TRBJ1-5	TRBV9
CSVEIRPGTGELFF	TGCAGCGTTGAAATAAGACCGGGGACCGGGGAGCTGTTTTTT	-	-	TRBJ2-2	TRBV29-1
CATSRGFQTGGNQPQHF	TGTGCCACCAGCAGAGGATTTCAGACAGGGGGCAATCAGCCCCAGCATTTT	-	TRBD1	TRBJ1-5	TRBV15
CASSVLRSYNEQFF	TGTGCCAGCAGTGTTCTCAGGTCGTACAATGAGCAGTTCTTC	once	-	TRBJ2-1	TRBV2
CAWSRVTGTGVFGYTF	TGTGCCTGGAGTCGAGTGACCGGGACAGGGGTATTCGGCTACACCTTC	-	TRBD1	TRBJ1-2	TRBV30
CASSLRQGALPEAFF	TGTGCCAGCAGCTTAAGACAGGGGGCGCTTCCTGAAGCTTTCTTT	-	TRBD1	TRBJ1-1	TRBV5-4
CASSLIPSGGTGELFF	TGCGCCAGCAGCTTGATTCCTAGCGGGGGCACCGGGGAGCTGTTTTTT	-	TRBD2	TRBJ2-2	TRBV5-1
CASSPPWQGAAGANVLTF	TGTGCCAGCTCACCACCCTGGCAGGGGGCGGCTGGGGCCAACGTCCTGACTTTC	-	TRBD1	TRBJ2-6	TRBV18
CASSLVIGGMGTQYF	TGTGCCAGCAGCTTAGTTATCGGGGGGATGGGTACGCAGTATTTT	once	TRBD2	TRBJ2-3	TRBV7-8
CASSLYRQETQYF	TGTGCCAGCAGCTTGTACAGACAAGAGACCCAGTACTTC	-	-	TRBJ2-5	TRBV7-3
CASSVTSGRALYTQYF	TGCGCCAGCAGCGTGACTAGCGGGAGGGCCCTATATACGCAGTATTTT	-	TRBD2	TRBJ2-3	TRBV10-2
CASSLQRERLFRDEQFF	TGTGCCAGCAGCTTACAGCGGGAGAGGCTCTTTAGGGATGAGCAGTTCTTC	-	TRBD2	TRBJ2-1	TRBV13
CASRRGTAESYEQYF	TGCGCCAGCAGACGGGGGACAGCCGAGTCCTACGAGCAGTACTTC	-	-	TRBJ2-7	TRBV5-1
CASGVFWQPQHF	TGTGCCAGCGGGGTATTTTGGCAGCCCCAGCATTTT	-	-	TRBJ1-5	TRBV6-1
CAISGVQGTRGTSAHEQFF	TGTGCCATCAGTGGGGTCCAGGGTACAAGAGGCACTAGTGCCCATGAGCAGTTCTTC	-	-	TRBJ2-1	TRBV10-3
CASSQEASGRRRRDEQFF	TGTGCCAGCAGCCAAGAGGCTAGCGGGAGGCGAAGACGAGATGAGCAGTTCTTC	-	TRBD2	TRBJ2-1	TRBV4-2
CASSVGLAGGGTDTQYF	TGTGCCAGCAGCGTAGGACTAGCGGGAGGTGGCACAGATACGCAGTATTTT	few	TRBD2	TRBJ2-3	TRBV9
CATSRGGDTGYGYTF	TGTGCCACCAGCAGAGGTGGAGACACGGGCTACGGCTACACCTTC	-	-	TRBJ1-2	TRBV15
CASSQQGDQPQHF	TGTGCCAGCAGCCAACAGGGTGATCAGCCCCAGCATTTT	-	-	TRBJ1-5	TRBV28
CASSVGYGGRAGETQYF	TGTGCCAGCAGCGTAGGTTACGGCGGGAGGGCCGGGGAGACCCAGTACTTC	once	TRBD2	TRBJ2-5	TRBV9
CASSLAPTVGAKNIQYF	TGTGCCAGCAGCTTAGCGCCGACAGTGGGAGCCAAAAACATTCAGTACTTC	-	-	TRBJ2-4	TRBV7-6
CASSQDWPAVTGELFF	TGTGCCAGCAGCCAAGACTGGCCGGCCGTGACCGGGGAGCTGTTTTTT	-	-	TRBJ2-2	TRBV14
CASSQWSYNEQFF	TGTGCCAGCAGCCAGTGGTCCTACAATGAGCAGTTCTTC	-	-	TRBJ2-1	TRBV27
CASSSGVRQEKLFF	TGTGCCAGCAGCTCGGGAGTTCGACAAGAAAAACTGTTTTTT	once	-	TRBJ1-4	TRBV5-4
CASRPDSLMNF	TGTGCCAGCAGACCAGACAGCCTTATGAACTTC	-	-	TRBJ2-7	TRBV2
CASTSTRGSYTF	TGTGCCAGCACCAGTACCAGGGGTAGCTACACCTTC	few	-	TRBJ1-2	TRBV6-1